The count of the clone carrying this T cell receptor (beta chain) is one. Each cell subset's genomic DNA was divided evenly among several immunoSEQ plates. Generated by immunoSEQ multiplex PCR, the TCRdb table keeps only in-frame clones and is missing some. The sample holds 2 million to 2.5 million clones, about 90% seen once. This sample was included in a study of shared clonotypes between healthy human individuals. The CDR3 extends over 16 amino acids. Trimming took off 3 bases at V and 2 bases at J, with 16 bases between the two ends. Germline V lookup: CDR1 MDHEN, CDR2 SYDVKM. This receptor was obtained from a man younger than 35 in good health. Some clones in this sample may be carry-over from other donors' samples. The sample was naive CD4+ T cells from PBMCs. The sample's subset: CD45RA+ positively selected. V gene TRBV28 combines with J gene TRBJ1-2; tentatively, D is TRBD1 (5 bases). CDR3 coding DNA: TGTGCCAGCAGTTTTCGATTTGTTGGGGGAAACTATGGCTACACCTTC. It translates to CASSFRFVGGNYGYTF.